This T cell receptor (beta chain) was observed in a study of cytomegalovirus exposure and HLA in healthy donors. Trimming cost V 6 bases and J 5 bases; bases outside gene matches: 6. This CDR3 has 14 amino acids. Germline assignment: CDR1 MRHNA and CDR2 SNTAGT. PCR employed 60 Vbeta and 13 Jbeta primers. The repertoire was sequenced with immunoSEQ multiplex PCR; TCRdb's copy has only in-frame clones and lacks some. In the table there are under 200,000 clones, about 75% of which are singletons. The sequence came from a male donor in good health and CMV-seronegative. The genes are TRBV6-4 and TRBJ2-2; TRBD1 agrees at 7 bases. What was sequenced was PBMCs. DNA for the CDR3: TGTGCCAGCAGGGAAGGGGGCGATACCGGGGAGCTGTTTTTT. As protein: CASREGGDTGELFF.